Presented here are 12 T cell receptor beta chains from one specimen sequenced in a study of OX40 agonist ivuxolimab in advanced cancers. The data were produced by immunoSEQ multiplex PCR, yet TCRdb's version contains in-frame clones alone and is incomplete. The sample has tens of thousands of clones, over 85% seen once. The material sequenced was CD4+ or CD8+ T cells sorted from blood, taken in a trial of the OX40 agonist ivuxolimab. These receptors came from an adult with an advanced solid tumor such as melanoma, head and neck, liver or kidney cancer.

J is TRBJ2-1 and V is TRBV29-1, with 10 positions matching TRBD1. This CDR3 is 15 amino acids long. J was trimmed by 6 bases and V by 3 bases; bases with no gene match: 8. Germline CDR1 reads SQVTM; CDR2 reads ANQGSEA. This chain's CDR3 is CSVDRRQGARNEQFF. The CDR3 DNA follows: TGCAGCGTTGACCGACGACAGGGGGCGCGCAATGAGCAGTTCTTC.

This clone was seen only once. This chain joins TRBV30 and TRBJ2-2; TRBD2 matches at 12 bases. Looked up from germline, CDR1 is GTSNPN and CDR2 is SVGIG (reference sequence). The CDR3 covers 15 residues. Trimming at V came to 8 bases and at J to 4 bases, leaving 8 bases not matched to a gene. The CDR3: CASHKGLAGTGELFF. CDR3 DNA: TGTGCCAGCCACAAGGGACTAGCGGGCACCGGGGAGCTGTTTTTT.

This clone was counted a few times. The chain is built from TRBV4-1 and TRBJ2-5, with 9 bases that match TRBD2. V shed 2 bases, J shed 7 bases, and the junction held 11 bases outside the gene matches. This CDR3 has 16 residues. The germline V gene encodes CDR1 MGHRA and CDR2 YSYEKL. This chain's CDR3 is CASSQLLAGTVRTQYF. The CDR3 coding sequence is TGCGCCAGCAGCCAATTACTAGCGGGTACTGTGAGGACCCAGTACTTC.

The chain couples TRBV30 to TRBJ1-6, with a possible D match to TRBD1 (5 bases). The germline V gene encodes CDR1 GTSNPN and CDR2 SVGIG (reference sequence). V dropped 0 bases and J dropped 8 bases, with 8 bases sitting between them. The CDR3 has 13 amino acids. The CDR3 reads CAWSVLGDSPLHF. The CDR3 DNA sequence: TGTGCCTGGAGTGTACTGGGGGATTCACCCCTCCACTTT.

V is TRBV30 and J is TRBJ2-2; possible D gene TRBD1, 6 bases. Germline-derived CDR1 and CDR2 are GTSNPN and SVGIG (reference sequence). The CDR3 is 15 amino acids. Trimming removed 0 bases from V and 4 bases from J, with 12 bases in between. CDR3 loop: CAWSVLGAGTGELFF. The DNA for the CDR3 is TGTGCCTGGAGTGTACTGGGGGCAGGCACCGGGGAGCTGTTTTTT.

V is TRBV18 and J is TRBJ1-5; D is uncertain. The V end was cut by 1 base, the J end by 4 bases, with 11 bases between. CDR1 is KGHSH, CDR2 LQKENI, per germline. This CDR3 region has 15 residues. The CDR3 DNA sequence: TGTGCCAGCTCACCACGGGCCCTTCGGAATCAGCCCCAGCATTTT. Translating gives CASSPRALRNQPQHF.

The V gene is TRBV4-1, the J gene TRBJ2-2; 7 nucleotides align to TRBD1. CDR3 size: 12 residues. Per germline, CDR1 MGHRA and CDR2 YSYEKL. Trimming at V came to 7 bases and at J to 6 bases, leaving 2 bases not matched to a gene. This CDR3 is CASNQGAGELFF. For the CDR3, the DNA is TGCGCCAGCAACCAGGGGGCCGGGGAGCTGTTTTTT.

This clone was seen just once. V usage is TRBV6-6 and J usage is TRBJ2-3; the match to TRBD2 covers 11 bases. Germline CDR1 and CDR2: MNHNY and SVGAGI (reference sequence). J was trimmed by 6 bases and V by 6 bases; bases with no gene match: 8. This CDR3 is built from 15 residues. CDR3 nucleotide sequence: TGTGCCAGCAGCCCACTAGCGGGGGATTCGGATACGCAGTATTTT. Translating gives CASSPLAGDSDTQYF.

The gene calls are TRBV27 and TRBJ1-6; D gene uncertain. Looked up from germline, CDR1 is MNHEY and CDR2 is SMNVEV (reference sequence). Trimming left V 1 base short and J 0 bases short, with 10 bases between. This CDR3 has 17 residues. The CDR3 loop reads CASSLFVGSSYNSPLHF. The CDR3, as DNA: TGTGCCAGCAGTTTATTTGTGGGGTCCTCCTATAATTCACCCCTCCACTTT.

The V and J genes are TRBV7-9 and TRBJ2-7; 7 bases map to TRBD2. After removal of 5 bases from V and 2 bases from J, the junction contained 15 bases not matched to a gene. Germline CDR1 SEHNR, CDR2 FQNEAQ (reference sequence). The CDR3 totals 17 residues. CDR3 sequence (DNA): TGTGCCAGCAGCGGTGGGGCTAGCGGAGGGGCCGCCTACGAGCAGTACTTC. The encoded protein is CASSGGASGGAAYEQYF.

This clone was seen just once. The chain couples TRBV7-2 to TRBJ1-1; D call uncertain. Trimming shortened V by 5 bases and J by 4 bases, and 11 bases separated the two germline ends. Looked up from germline, CDR1 is SGHTA and CDR2 is FQGNSA. The CDR3 covers 13 residues. Here the CDR3 reads CASSEQPSTEAFF. In DNA, the CDR3 is TGTGCCAGCAGCGAACAGCCGAGCACTGAAGCTTTCTTT. The variable domain in full, with the rest retrieved from reference TRBV7-2 and TRBJ1-1, is GAGVSQSPSNKVTEKGKDVELRCDPISGHTALYWYRQSLGQGLEFLIYFQGNSAPDKSGLPSDRFSAERTGGSVSTLTIQRTQQEDSAVYLCASSEQPSTEAFFGQGTRLTVV.

The V gene is TRBV18, the J gene TRBJ1-3; a possible D gene is TRBD1 (5 bases). V was cut by 6 bases and J by 2 bases, with 11 bases left in between. The V gene's germline CDR1 is KGHSH and CDR2 LQKENI. CDR3 length: 14 residues. For the CDR3, the DNA is TGTGCCAGCTCCCACGGACAAGCTGGAAACACCATATATTTT. Its protein product is CASSHGQAGNTIYF.